This entry lists 32 T cell receptor beta chains sequenced from one sample in a study of blood T cells in healthy people across ages (dated by TCRdb to the mid-2010s). To prepare the library, 5' RACE was applied. Sequencing was performed on an Illumina HiSeq 2500. The second PCR ran for roughly 7 to 12 cycles and used a J-beta primer mix along with a sample-barcoded 5' primer. TCRdb ran its own pipeline on the public reads, namely fastp trimming at Q25 and MiXCR clone calling, and kept in-frame beta chains. Entries are consolidated by CDR3 protein sequence, retaining the most common genes and DNA. The sample records just under 900,000 distinct CDR3 sequences, about 28% of which are singletons. The ten top clones hold 17% of the sample. Sequences were obtained from blood. Receptors originate from a woman older than 75 in good health.

This clonotype was seen many times. The chain links TRBV12-3 or TRBV12-4 to TRBJ2-1; D is uncertain. The CDR3 loop spans 12 amino acids. V was pared by 8 bases and J by 10 bases, with 15 bases between. The CDR3 loop is CASQYVRTEQFF. CDR3 nucleotides: TGTGCCAGCCAATACGTCCGGACCGAGCAGTTCTTC.

This clonotype was seen many times. This sequence joins TRBV5-6 and TRBJ2-3; D gene uncertain. Germline-derived CDR1 and CDR2 are SGHDT and YYEEEE. The V end was cut by 4 bases, the J end by 2 bases, with 8 bases between. This CDR3 is 13 amino acids long. The DNA for the CDR3 is TGTGCCAGCAGCCCGGTAACCACAGATACGCAGTATTTT. Amino acid sequence: CASSPVTTDTQYF.

As to this clonotype: One end of the junction does not line up with germline, which may come from a read error. J is TRBJ1-2 and V is TRBV10-3, with D perhaps matching TRBD1 (6 bases). The CDR3 consists of 13 residues. CDR1 and CDR2 from the germline V gene are ENHRY and SYGVKD. CDR3 in amino acids: CVIRGPGADDYTF. The CDR3 nucleotides read TGTGTCATCAGGGGACCGGGGGCCGATGACTACACCTTC.

The chain links TRBV7-2 to TRBJ1-1; no firm D call. This CDR3 spans 14 amino acids. Germline loops: CDR1 SGHTA, CDR2 FQGNSA. Deletions cut 7 bases from V and 3 bases from J, with 15 bases between. CDR3 region: CASTSLRVDTEAFF. The CDR3, as DNA: TGTGCCAGCACCAGCTTACGTGTGGACACTGAAGCTTTCTTT. The whole variable domain, filled in from reference TRBV7-2 and TRBJ1-1, reads GAGVSQSPSNKVTEKGKDVELRCDPISGHTALYWYRQSLGQGLEFLIYFQGNSAPDKSGLPSDRFSAERTGGSVSTLTIQRTQQEDSAVYLCASTSLRVDTEAFFGQGTRLTVV.

Of note for this clonotype: One junction end does not reproduce the germline sequence, and a read error may be involved. The chain combines TRBV3-1 with TRBJ2-5, with D possibly TRBD2 on 6 matching bases. The end of the DNA is better explained by TRBJ2-7, so the J call may be wrong. The length of the CDR3 is 16 residues. Germline V CDR1 and CDR2: LGHDT, YNNKEL (reference sequence). DNA for the CDR3: TGTGTCAGCAGCCAAGAGGGGAGTAGCGGTCACTACGAGCAGTACTTC. The encoded protein is CVSSQEGSSGHYEQYF.

This clonotype turned up a few times. The chain links TRBV2 to TRBJ2-7, with D tentatively TRBD1 (6 bases). This CDR3 is 15 amino acids long. The germline gives CDR1 SNHLY, CDR2 FYNNEI. Trimming stripped 1 base from V and 7 bases from J, with 17 bases between. For the CDR3, the DNA is TGTGCCAGCAGTGAAGGGCAGGGGACCTACAATGAGCAGTACTTC. Translating gives CASSEGQGTYNEQYF.

This clonotype was counted ten times or more. V usage is TRBV10-3 and J usage is TRBJ1-5; D is unresolved. The germline V gene has CDR1 ENHRY and CDR2 SYGVKD. V was pared by 3 bases and J by 4 bases, with 10 bases between. CDR3 length equals 14 residues. CDR3 bases: TGTGCCATCAGTGAATTCGGCGAAAATCAGCCCCAGCATTTT. This gives the protein CAISEFGENQPQHF.

This clonotype was detected a few times. The V call is TRBV15, the J call TRBJ1-1, with D unresolved. This CDR3 region has 14 residues. The V gene's germline CDR1 is LNHNV and CDR2 YYDKDF (reference sequence). The ends were cut back, 3 bases at V and 5 bases at J, with 13 bases in the middle. Here the CDR3 reads CATSRDLLDTEAFF. The DNA for the CDR3 is TGTGCCACCAGCAGGGACCTTTTGGATACTGAAGCTTTCTTT.

This clonotype came up a few times. This chain joins TRBV6-1 and TRBJ1-4; D gene uncertain. The V gene's germline CDR1 is MNHNS and CDR2 SASEGT. Trimming removed 0 bases from V and 1 base from J, with 9 bases in between. The CDR3 consists of 16 residues. The DNA of the CDR3 is TGTGCCAGCAGTGAAGCGCGAGGGATAACTAATGAAAAACTGTTTTTT. Protein product: CASSEARGITNEKLFF.

This clonotype was seen at least ten times. The rearrangement links TRBV7-2 to TRBJ2-2; D is undetermined. From germline, CDR1 is SGHTA and CDR2 FQGNSA. With 6 bases removed from V and 3 bases from J, the gap between germline ends came to 8 bases. The CDR3 contains 13 residues. The CDR3 loop is CASSSDYTGELFF. Written as DNA, the CDR3 is TGTGCCAGCAGTTCAGACTACACCGGGGAGCTGTTTTTT.

Concerning this clonotype itself: A read error is possible here, since a much larger clone lies one base away. The chain has TRBV20-1 and TRBJ1-4; D is unresolved. This CDR3 contains 13 residues. Germline CDR1 DFQATT, CDR2 SNEGSKA (reference sequence). The CDR3, as DNA: TGCAGTGCCCTCCGGGCAACTAATGAAGAACTGTTTTTT. Residues: CSALRATNEELFF.

Turning to this clonotype: At one of its ends the junction is not consistent with the germline gene, which may arise from a read error. V and J are TRBV25-1 and TRBJ1-1, with D uncertain. Germline V gene sequence: CDR1 MGHDK, CDR2 SYGVNS. CDR3 length: 18 amino acids. CDR3 DNA: TGTGTCAGCAGTCCGACGACCCCCGAGGGTAGGACGGTGACTGAAGCTTTCTTT. Its protein is CVSSPTTPEGRTVTEAFF.

Points on this clonotype: This may come from a read error, since a much larger clone is one base off. V usage is TRBV20-1 and J usage is TRBJ2-7, with D perhaps matching TRBD1 (6 bases). V was shortened by 1 base and J by 7 bases, with 17 bases between the two germline ends. The V gene's germline CDR1 is DFQATT and CDR2 SNEGSKA (reference sequence). This CDR3 contains 14 residues. CDR3 sequence reads: CSARVRGPYNEQYF. CDR3 sequence (DNA): TGCAGTGCTAGAGTCAGGGGACCCTACAATGAGCAGTACTTC.

This clonotype appeared many times. This sequence joins TRBV21-1 and TRBJ2-5; the table's D call of TRBD1 was not tested on the DNA. TRBV21-1 is marked as a pseudogene. This CDR3 comprises 13 residues. The CDR3 sequence is CASYTGPNETQYF. DNA of the CDR3: TGTGCCAGTTACACAGGGCCTAATGAGACCCAGTACTTC.

This clonotype was detected ten times or more. The gene calls are TRBV6-1 and TRBJ1-2; possibly TRBD1 for D (6 bases). The V end lost 0 bases, the J end lost 8 bases, and 19 bases lay between the germline ends. The CDR3 consists of 16 residues. Germline CDR1 MNHNS, CDR2 SASEGT. CDR3 region: CASSEAAGGQGRGYTF. The CDR3 DNA reads TGTGCCAGCAGTGAAGCAGCAGGAGGGCAGGGGAGAGGCTACACCTTC.

The CDR3 DNA reads TGTGCCAGCAGCCCCCACAGGGGTGCGGCTGGAAACACCATATATTTT. Its translation: CASSPHRGAAGNTIYF. V gene TRBV7-2 combines with J gene TRBJ1-3, with 7 bases matching TRBD1. This CDR3 has 16 residues. J lost 2 bases, V lost 5 bases, and 9 bases had no gene match. Germline-derived CDR1 and CDR2 are SGHTA and FQGNSA.

This clonotype appeared a single time. The CDR3 does not end in the conserved phenylalanine or tryptophan, so this is likely a read error. This chain connects TRBV5-6 to TRBJ2-4, with 7 bases aligning to TRBD2. Germline assignment: CDR1 SGHDT and CDR2 YYEEEE. Losses at the gene ends were 0 bases for V and 4 bases for J; bases not matched to a gene: 7. The CDR3 totals 16 residues. The CDR3 sequence: CASSLGGLPPKNIQYC. The CDR3 DNA reads TGTGCCAGCAGCTTGGGGGGACTACCTCCAAAAAACATTCAGTACTGC.

This clonotype was detected only a few times. This sequence may be a read error, since a much larger clone differs from it by one base. V is TRBV11-2 and J is TRBJ2-1, with D perhaps TRBD1 or TRBD2 (5 bases each). This CDR3 comprises 14 residues. The V gene's germline CDR1 is SGHAT and CDR2 FQNNGV. Between the trimmed V and J ends, which lost 4 bases and 6 bases, there was a span of 13 bases. CDR3 in amino acids: CASSWNLGGNEQFF. The CDR3 coding sequence is TGTGCCAGCAGCTGGAACCTTGGGGGCAATGAGCAGTTCTTC. The variable domain in full, completed from reference TRBV11-2 and TRBJ2-1, reads EAGVAQSPRYKIIEKRQSVAFWCNPISGHATLYWYQQILGQGPKLLIQFQNNGVVDDSQLPKDRFSAERLKGVDSTLKIQPAKLEDSAVYLCASSWNLGGNEQFFGPGTRLTVL.

Ten or more counts support this clonotype. This rearrangement joins TRBV7-7 to TRBJ2-1, with unresolved D. The V and J ends lost 0 bases and 6 bases respectively, with 6 bases between them. Germline lookup yields CDR1 SSHAT and CDR2 FNYEAQ (reference sequence). This CDR3 region has 13 residues. DNA of the CDR3: TGTGCCAGCAGCTTAGCCATTGGCAATGAGCAGTTCTTC. Encoded protein: CASSLAIGNEQFF.

This clonotype was seen just once. At one boundary the junction diverges from the germline segment, which might be a read error. The V and J genes are TRBV5-1 and TRBJ1-1; D gene uncertain. CDR3 length: 12 amino acids. CDR1 SGHRS and CDR2 YFSETQ come from the germline V gene. CDR3 nucleotides: TGCACCAGCAGCCTCGGACCGACTGAAGCTTTCTTT. This translates into CTSSLGPTEAFF.

This clonotype was recorded a few times. CDR3 protein: CASSLDRENTGELFF. CDR3 in DNA: TGTGCCAGCAGCTTGGACAGGGAGAACACCGGGGAGCTGTTTTTT. The chain joins TRBV7-9 to TRBJ2-2; 8 positions agree with TRBD1. The J segment lost 1 base and the V segment lost 3 bases, leaving 1 base of the junction unmatched. Germline values: CDR1 SEHNR, CDR2 FQNEAQ (reference sequence). CDR3 length: 15 residues.

A word on this clonotype: A much larger clone sits a single nucleotide away, making a read error possible. The genes are TRBV6-2 or TRBV6-3 and TRBJ2-5, with 12 bases fitting TRBD2. The tail of the sequence fits TRBJ2-4 better, so the J call may be wrong. Germline-derived CDR1 and CDR2 are MNHEY and SVGEGT. The CDR3 has 16 residues. The CDR3 DNA is TGTGCCAGCAGTCATGGAGCTAGCGGGGGGGAAAACATTCAGTACTTC. Protein product: CASSHGASGGENIQYF.

This sequence joins TRBV28 and TRBJ1-1; D is perhaps TRBD1 (6 bases). Germline CDR1 reads MDHEN; CDR2 reads SYDVKM. The length of the CDR3 is 13 residues. With 2 bases removed from V and 7 bases from J, the gap between germline ends came to 11 bases. This chain's CDR3 is CASSLPGHYEAFF. CDR3 nucleotides: TGTGCCAGCAGTTTACCGGGACATTATGAAGCTTTCTTT.

The CDR3: CATSRGDTEAFF. The CDR3 coding sequence is TGTGCCACCAGCCGGGGCGACACTGAAGCTTTCTTT. This chain uses TRBV24-1 with TRBJ1-1; maybe TRBD1 (5 bases). This CDR3 has 12 residues. Trimming shortened V by 7 bases and J by 3 bases, and 8 bases separated the two germline ends. Per the germline V gene, CDR1 is KGHDR and CDR2 is SFDVKD.

This clonotype was picked up many times. The rearrangement joins TRBV7-9 to TRBJ1-2, with D perhaps matching TRBD1 (5 bases). The V gene's germline CDR1 is SEHNR and CDR2 FQNEAQ (reference sequence). This CDR3 has 14 amino acids. V was trimmed by 7 bases and J by 2 bases, leaving 14 bases between them. In DNA form, the CDR3 reads TGTGCCAGCATGGGGACGCGAGCAAACTATGGCTACACCTTC. This codes for CASMGTRANYGYTF.

This clonotype was counted between two and nine times. This may be a read error, as it is one base from a much larger clone. The chain joins TRBV10-2 to TRBJ2-3; 10 bases are a match to TRBD1. This CDR3 is 15 amino acids long. Germline V lookup: CDR1 WSHSY, CDR2 SAAADI. CDR3 sequence: CAGSAGTGGTDTQYF. CDR3 sequence (DNA): TGCGCCGGCAGTGCCGGGACAGGGGGCACAGATACGCAGTATTTT.

Concerning this clonotype: This may stem from a read error, because a much larger clone lies one nucleotide away. J is TRBJ2-3 and V is TRBV6-6; D gene uncertain. CDR1 and CDR2 (germline): MNHNY, SVGAGI (reference sequence). The CDR3 extends over 11 amino acids. The CDR3 here is CAGSDLDTQYF. As DNA, the CDR3 is TGTGCCGGCAGTGACCTCGATACGCAGTATTTT.

This clonotype was counted at least ten times. The gene calls are TRBV5-1 and TRBJ2-1, with 9 bases lining up with TRBD1. V lost 4 bases, J lost 2 bases, and 10 bases stayed unmatched. Per the germline V gene, CDR1 is SGHRS and CDR2 is YFSETQ. This CDR3 spans 17 amino acids. CDR3 sequence: CASSVTPGTGTYNEQFF. For the CDR3, the DNA is TGCGCCAGCAGCGTCACACCCGGGACAGGGACCTACAATGAGCAGTTCTTC. Combining the CDR3 with reference TRBV5-1 and TRBJ2-1 gives the whole variable domain KAGVTQTPRYLIKTRGQQVTLSCSPISGHRSVSWYQQTPGQGLQFLFEYFSETQRNKGNFPGRFSGRQFSNSRSEMNVSTLELGDSALYLCASSVTPGTGTYNEQFFGPGTRLTVL.

This clonotype was seen ten or more times. The genes are TRBV7-9 and TRBJ1-5, with D maybe TRBD1 (6 bases). V dropped 5 bases and J dropped 3 bases, with 11 bases sitting between them. In germline, CDR1 is SEHNR, CDR2 FQNEAQ (reference sequence). CDR3 length equals 14 residues. The CDR3 region is CASSGDTTNQPQHF. The CDR3, as DNA: TGTGCCAGCAGCGGGGACACTACCAATCAGCCCCAGCATTTT.

There are many counts of this clonotype. The chain employs TRBV7-9 and TRBJ2-1, with 8 bases identical to TRBD1. V shed 2 bases, J shed 1 base, and the junction held 7 bases outside the gene matches. Germline V gene data show CDR1 as SEHNR and CDR2 as FQNEAQ (reference sequence). The CDR3 loop spans 17 amino acids. The chain's CDR3 is CASSLKGRTGSYNEQFF. The CDR3 DNA reads as TGTGCCAGCAGCTTAAAAGGGAGGACAGGGTCCTACAATGAGCAGTTCTTC. The full variable domain, rest sourced from reference TRBV7-9 and TRBJ2-1, is DTGVSQNPRHKITKRGQNVTFRCDPISEHNRLYWYRQTLGQGPEFLTYFQNEAQLEKSRLLSDRFSAERPKGSFSTLEIQRTEQGDSAMYLCASSLKGRTGSYNEQFFGPGTRLTVL.

This clonotype was observed a few times. This rearrangement joins TRBV7-9 to TRBJ2-3; perhaps D is TRBD1 or TRBD2 (5 bases each). Germline lookup yields CDR1 SEHNR and CDR2 FQNEAQ (reference sequence). CDR3 length: 16 amino acids. The V end was cut by 5 bases, the J end by 2 bases, with 17 bases between. The CDR3 DNA reads TGTGCCAGCAGCACTTCAGGGAGCGGATACACAGATACGCAGTATTTT. Translating it yields CASSTSGSGYTDTQYF.

In the case of this clonotype: This may come from a read error, since a much larger clone is one base off. The chain combines TRBV20-1 with TRBJ2-2; D is perhaps TRBD1 (6 bases). Germline V gene data show CDR1 as DFQATT and CDR2 as SNEGSKA (reference sequence). The CDR3 is made up of 16 amino acids. The CDR3 is CSARDRPGRDTGERFF. Written as DNA, the CDR3 is TGCAGTGCTAGAGATCGCCCTGGACGGGACACCGGGGAGCGGTTTTTT.